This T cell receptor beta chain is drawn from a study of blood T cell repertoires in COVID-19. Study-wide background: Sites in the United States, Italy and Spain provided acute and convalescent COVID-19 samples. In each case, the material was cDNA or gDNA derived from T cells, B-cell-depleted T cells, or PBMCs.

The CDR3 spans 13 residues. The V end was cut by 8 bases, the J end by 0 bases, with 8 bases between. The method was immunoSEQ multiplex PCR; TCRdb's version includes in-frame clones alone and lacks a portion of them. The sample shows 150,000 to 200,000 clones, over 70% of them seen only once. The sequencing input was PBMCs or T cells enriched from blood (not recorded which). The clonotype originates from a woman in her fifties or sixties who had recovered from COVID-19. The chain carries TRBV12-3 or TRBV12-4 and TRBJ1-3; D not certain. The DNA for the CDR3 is TGTGCCAGCGGATCTAGCTCTGGAAACACCATATATTTT. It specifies CASGSSSGNTIYF.